A selection of T cell receptor beta chains follows, all from one sample in a study of CXCR3-negative and CXCR3-positive naive CD8 T cells. TCRdb reprocessed the 5' RACE reads, keeping one entry per CDR3 protein, no DNA. Its clone listing holds about 40,000 distinct CDR3 sequences. The sequenced material came from memory CD8+ T cells from blood. The receptors stem from a human donor in good health. Some clones in this sample may be carry-over from other donors' samples. CDR3s include the opening cysteine and the closing phenylalanine or tryptophan.

TRBJ2-1 | TRBV4-3 | CASSRSLAGGSYNEQFF
TRBJ2-1 | TRBV7-9 | CASSTGDNPYNEQFF
TRBJ1-6 | TRBV7-9 | CASSLTGANSYNSPLHF
TRBJ1-1 | TRBV7-9 | CASSLVGGRDTEAFF
TRBJ1-1 | TRBV5-5 | CASSFWGDTEAFF
TRBJ2-1 | TRBV12-3/TRBV12-4 | CASSFRVNEQFF
TRBJ2-1 | TRBV4-3 | CASSQWAGETDEQFF
TRBJ1-3 | TRBV27 | CASSLAAGNTIYF
TRBJ1-6 | TRBV7-6 | CASSLGLQGGSPLHF
TRBJ2-5 | TRBV23-1 | CASSHRRGTQRRETQYF